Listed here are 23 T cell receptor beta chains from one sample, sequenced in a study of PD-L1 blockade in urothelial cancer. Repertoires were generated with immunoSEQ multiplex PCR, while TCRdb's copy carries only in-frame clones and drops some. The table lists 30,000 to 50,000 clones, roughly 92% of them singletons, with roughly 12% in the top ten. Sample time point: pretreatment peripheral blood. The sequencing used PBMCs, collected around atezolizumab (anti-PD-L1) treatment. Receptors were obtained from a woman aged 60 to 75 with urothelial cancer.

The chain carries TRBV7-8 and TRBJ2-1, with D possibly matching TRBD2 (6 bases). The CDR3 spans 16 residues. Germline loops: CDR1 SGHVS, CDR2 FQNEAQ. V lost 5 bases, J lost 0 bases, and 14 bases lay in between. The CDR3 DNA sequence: TGTGCCAGCAGCATTCAAGCGGGCAGCTCCTACAATGAGCAGTTCTTC. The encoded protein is CASSIQAGSSYNEQFF.

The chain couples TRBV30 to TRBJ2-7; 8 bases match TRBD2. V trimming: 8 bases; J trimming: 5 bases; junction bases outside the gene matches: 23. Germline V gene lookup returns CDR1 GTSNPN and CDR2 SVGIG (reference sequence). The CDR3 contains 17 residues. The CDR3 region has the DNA TGTGCCCTGCTCTCTCCTTACATACAAGCGGGAGAAAACGAGCAGTACTTC. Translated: CALLSPYIQAGENEQYF. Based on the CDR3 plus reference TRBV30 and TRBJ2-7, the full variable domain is SQTIHQWPATLVQPVGSPLSLECTVEGTSNPNLYWYRQAAGRGLQLLFYSVGIGQISSEVPQNLSASRPQDRQFILSSKKLLLSDSGFYLCALLSPYIQAGENEQYFGPGTRLTVT.

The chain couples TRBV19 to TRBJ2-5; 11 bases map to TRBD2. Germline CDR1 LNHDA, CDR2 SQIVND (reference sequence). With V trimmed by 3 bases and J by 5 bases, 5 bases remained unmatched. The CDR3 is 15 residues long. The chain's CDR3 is CASSIASSGRETQYF. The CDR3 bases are TGTGCCAGTAGTATTGCGTCTAGCGGGAGGGAGACCCAGTACTTC.

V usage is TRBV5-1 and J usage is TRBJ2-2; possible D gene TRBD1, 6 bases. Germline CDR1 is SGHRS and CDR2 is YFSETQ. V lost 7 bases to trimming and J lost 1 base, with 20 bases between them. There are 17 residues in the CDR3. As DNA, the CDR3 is TGCGCCAGCTCTTCGTCCTCCGGGACAAGGAACACCGGGGAGCTGTTTTTT. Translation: CASSSSSGTRNTGELFF.

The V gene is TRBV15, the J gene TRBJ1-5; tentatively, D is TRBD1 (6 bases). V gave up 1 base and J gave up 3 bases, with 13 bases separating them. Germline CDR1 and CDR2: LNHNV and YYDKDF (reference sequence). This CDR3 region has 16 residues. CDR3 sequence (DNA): TGTGCCACCAGCAGAGGGGGGGGCGAGGTCAATCAGCCCCAGCATTTT. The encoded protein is CATSRGGGEVNQPQHF.

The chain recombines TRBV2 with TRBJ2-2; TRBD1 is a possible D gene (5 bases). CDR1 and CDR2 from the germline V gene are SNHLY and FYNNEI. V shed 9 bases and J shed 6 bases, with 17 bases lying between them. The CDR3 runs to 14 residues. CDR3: CARDQGSSPGELFF. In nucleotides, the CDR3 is TGTGCCAGAGATCAGGGCTCGAGTCCCGGGGAGCTGTTTTTT.

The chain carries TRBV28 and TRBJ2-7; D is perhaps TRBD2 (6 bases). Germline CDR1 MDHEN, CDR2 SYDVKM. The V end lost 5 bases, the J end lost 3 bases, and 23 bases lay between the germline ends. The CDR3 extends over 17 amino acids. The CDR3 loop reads CASSLPAGSAVVYEQYF. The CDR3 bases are TGTGCCAGCAGTCTGCCCGCGGGGTCAGCAGTTGTCTACGAGCAGTACTTC.

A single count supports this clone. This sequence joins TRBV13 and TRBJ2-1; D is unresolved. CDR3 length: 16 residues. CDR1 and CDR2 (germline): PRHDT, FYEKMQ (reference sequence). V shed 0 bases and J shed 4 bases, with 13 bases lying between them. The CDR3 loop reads CASSLGRGTLYNEQFF. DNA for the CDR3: TGTGCCAGCAGCTTAGGACGCGGAACACTGTACAATGAGCAGTTCTTC.

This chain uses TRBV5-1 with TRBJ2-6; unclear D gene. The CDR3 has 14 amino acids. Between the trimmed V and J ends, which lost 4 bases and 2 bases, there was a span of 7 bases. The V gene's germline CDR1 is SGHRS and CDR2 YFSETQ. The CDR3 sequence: CASSLTAGANVLTF. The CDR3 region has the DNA TGCGCCAGCAGCCTCACGGCTGGGGCCAACGTCCTGACTTTC. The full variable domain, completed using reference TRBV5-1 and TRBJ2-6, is KAGVTQTPRYLIKTRGQQVTLSCSPISGHRSVSWYQQTPGQGLQFLFEYFSETQRNKGNFPGRFSGRQFSNSRSEMNVSTLELGDSALYLCASSLTAGANVLTFGAGSRLTVL.

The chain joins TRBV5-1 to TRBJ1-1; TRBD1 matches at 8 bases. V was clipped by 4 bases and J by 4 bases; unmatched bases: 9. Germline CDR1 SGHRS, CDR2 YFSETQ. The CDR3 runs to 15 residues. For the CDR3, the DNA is TGCGCCAGCAGCCAGACTACGGACAGGGTCACTGAAGCTTTCTTT. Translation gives CASSQTTDRVTEAFF. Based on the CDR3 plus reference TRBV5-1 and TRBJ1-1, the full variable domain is KAGVTQTPRYLIKTRGQQVTLSCSPISGHRSVSWYQQTPGQGLQFLFEYFSETQRNKGNFPGRFSGRQFSNSRSEMNVSTLELGDSALYLCASSQTTDRVTEAFFGQGTRLTVV.

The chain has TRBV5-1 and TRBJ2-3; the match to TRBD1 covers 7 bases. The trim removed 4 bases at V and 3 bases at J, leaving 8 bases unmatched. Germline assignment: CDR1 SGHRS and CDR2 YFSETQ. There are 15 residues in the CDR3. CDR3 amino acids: CASSRQGGLTDTQYF. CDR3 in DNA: TGCGCCAGCAGCCGACAGGGTGGCCTTACAGATACGCAGTATTTT.

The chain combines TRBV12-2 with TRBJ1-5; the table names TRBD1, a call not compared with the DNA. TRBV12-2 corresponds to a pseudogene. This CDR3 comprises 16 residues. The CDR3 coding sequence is TGTGCAAGTCGCCTAAAATCGACAGGTTTATACCAGCCCCAGCATTTT. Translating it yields CASRLKSTGLYQPQHF.

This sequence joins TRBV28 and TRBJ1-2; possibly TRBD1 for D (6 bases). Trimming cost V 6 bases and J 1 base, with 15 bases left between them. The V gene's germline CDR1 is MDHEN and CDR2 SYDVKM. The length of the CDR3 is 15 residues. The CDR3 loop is CASRRGGGSNYGYTF. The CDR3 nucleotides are TGTGCCAGCAGGAGAGGGGGGGGAAGTAACTATGGCTACACCTTC.

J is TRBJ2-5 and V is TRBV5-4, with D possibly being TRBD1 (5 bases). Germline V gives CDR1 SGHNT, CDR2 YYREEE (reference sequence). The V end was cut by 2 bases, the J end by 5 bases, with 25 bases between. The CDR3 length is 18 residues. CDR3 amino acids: CASSFSLGLGVDVETQYF. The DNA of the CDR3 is TGTGCCAGCAGCTTTAGTCTGGGTCTAGGGGTTGATGTGGAGACCCAGTACTTC.

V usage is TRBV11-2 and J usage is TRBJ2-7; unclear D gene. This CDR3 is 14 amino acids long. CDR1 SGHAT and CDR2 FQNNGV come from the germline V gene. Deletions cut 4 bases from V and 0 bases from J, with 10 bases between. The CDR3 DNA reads TGTGCCAGCAGCTACGGCAGGCGCTCCTACGAGCAGTACTTC. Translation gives CASSYGRRSYEQYF.

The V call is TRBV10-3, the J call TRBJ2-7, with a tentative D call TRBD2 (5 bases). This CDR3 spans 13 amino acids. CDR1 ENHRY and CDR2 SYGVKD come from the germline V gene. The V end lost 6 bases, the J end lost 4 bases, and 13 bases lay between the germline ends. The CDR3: CAISGNSGYEQYF. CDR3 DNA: TGTGCCATCAGCGGGAATTCGGGGTACGAGCAGTACTTC.

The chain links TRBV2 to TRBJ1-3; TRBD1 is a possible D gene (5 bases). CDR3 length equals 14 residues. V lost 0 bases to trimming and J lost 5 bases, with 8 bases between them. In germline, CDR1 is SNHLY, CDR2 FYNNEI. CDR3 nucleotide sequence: TGTGCCAGCAGTGAAGCATGGACAAGAAACACCATATATTTT. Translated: CASSEAWTRNTIYF. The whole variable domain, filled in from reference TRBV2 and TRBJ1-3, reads EPEVTQTPSHQVTQMGQEVILRCVPISNHLYFYWYRQILGQKVEFLVSFYNNEISEKSEIFDDQFSVERPDGSNFTLKIRSTKLEDSAMYFCASSEAWTRNTIYFGEGSWLTVV.

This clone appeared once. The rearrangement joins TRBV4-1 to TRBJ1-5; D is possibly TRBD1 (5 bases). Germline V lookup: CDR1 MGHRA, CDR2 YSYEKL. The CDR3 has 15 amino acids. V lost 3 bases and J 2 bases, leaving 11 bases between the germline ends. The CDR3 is CASSHLPGGNQPQHF. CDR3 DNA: TGCGCCAGCAGCCACTTACCGGGGGGCAATCAGCCCCAGCATTTT.

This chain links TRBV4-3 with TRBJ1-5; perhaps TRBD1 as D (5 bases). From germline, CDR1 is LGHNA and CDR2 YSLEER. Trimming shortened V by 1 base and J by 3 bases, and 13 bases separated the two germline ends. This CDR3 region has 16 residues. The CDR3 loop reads CASSQVLGHPNQPQHF. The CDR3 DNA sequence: TGCGCCAGCAGCCAAGTCCTCGGACACCCCAATCAGCCCCAGCATTTT.

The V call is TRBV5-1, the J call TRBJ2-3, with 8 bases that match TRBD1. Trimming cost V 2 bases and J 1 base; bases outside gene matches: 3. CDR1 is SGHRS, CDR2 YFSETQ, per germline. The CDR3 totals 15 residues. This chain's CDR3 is CASSFSGQGTDTQYF. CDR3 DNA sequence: TGCGCCAGCAGCTTCTCGGGACAGGGCACAGATACGCAGTATTTT.

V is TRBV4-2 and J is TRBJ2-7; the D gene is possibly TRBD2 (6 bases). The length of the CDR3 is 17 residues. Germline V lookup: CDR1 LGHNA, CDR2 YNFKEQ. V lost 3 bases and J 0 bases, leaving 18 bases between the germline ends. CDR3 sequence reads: CASSQGLSGTSSYEQYF. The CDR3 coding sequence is TGTGCCAGCAGCCAGGGTCTTAGCGGAACTAGCTCCTACGAGCAGTACTTC.

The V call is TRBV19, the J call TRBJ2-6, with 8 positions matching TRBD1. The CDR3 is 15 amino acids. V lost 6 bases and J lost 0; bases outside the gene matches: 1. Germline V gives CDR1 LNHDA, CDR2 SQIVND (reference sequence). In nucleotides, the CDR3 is TGTGCCAGTAGGGACAGGGTCTCTGGGGCCAACGTCCTGACTTTC. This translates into CASRDRVSGANVLTF.

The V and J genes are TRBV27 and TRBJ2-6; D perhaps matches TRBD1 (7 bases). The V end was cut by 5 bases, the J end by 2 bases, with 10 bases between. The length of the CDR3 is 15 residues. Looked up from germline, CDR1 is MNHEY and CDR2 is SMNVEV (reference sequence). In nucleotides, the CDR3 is TGTGCCAGCAGTGACAGGGAGGCTGGGGCCAACGTCCTGACTTTC. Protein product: CASSDREAGANVLTF.